This record concerns one T cell receptor beta chain sequence. Which antigen it targets is not known. Base qualities were left out, and no much larger clone turns up one base away. The entry originates in a study of blood T cell repertoires in COVID-19 (dated by TCRdb to about 2020). Describing the broader study: The collaborator samples originated in the United States, Italy and Spain and spanned the acute and convalescent phases of COVID-19. Samples were obtained from the ongoing ImmuneRACE study (first 160 participants) and from over 1,000 subjects provided by 6 global collaborators. The prospective study material was composed of cDNA or gDNA derived from T cells, B-cell-depleted T cells, or PBMCs. A freely available public database, intended as a resource for researchers studying the immune response to SARS-CoV-2, is where the repertoires were released. The sample metadata nearly always contained a de-identified subject ID, COVID-19 status, age in years and sex. The dataset comprised deeply sampled blood TCRbeta repertoires from subjects exposed to, actively infected with, or recovered from COVID-19. Where available, HLA class I and class II types were obtained from metadata supplied by the sample provider rather than from assay-based typing.

Broad study findings and their caveats: How much clinical and demographic metadata was included differed by source and by participant, and the metadata was provided uncurated.

Germline trimming: 2 bases from V, 7 bases from J; junction bases outside gene matches: 8. The germline V gene yields SGHDT for CDR1 and YYEEEE for CDR2. The CDR3 holds 15 amino acids from the cysteine to the phenylalanine. Of all the DNA, just the CDR3 is kept, 45 bases in frame from base 1. The immunoSEQ Assay, a bias-controlled multiplex PCR, was used to amplify TCRbeta CDR3 regions from genomic DNA. In the authors' own workflow: Within the assay, amplification of reference gene primers was used to estimate how many nucleated cells each sample contained. Sequence reads were collapsed and filtered to measure the absolute abundance of every unique TCRbeta CDR3 rearrangement. For each sample, productive Simpson clonality was calculated as the square root of Simpson's diversity index across productive rearrangements. The source is immuneACCESS, and TCRdb retained only in-frame sequences with V and J called. Part of the clones is not carried over; for the studies checked, unresolved V genes explain less than half of this, and the remainder is unexplained. V and J calls and clone size follow that table, whereas D and trimming were derived from the DNA. The sample table records 45,000 to 70,000 clones; approximately 91% of these occur just once. The ten largest make up 14% of the sample.

Each collaborating institution followed its own protocols to collect whole blood in K2EDTA tubes. For TCRbeta analysis, collaborators shipped samples as frozen whole blood, isolated PBMCs, or DNA extracted from either of those sample types. This TCR was recovered from a woman between 55 and 75 years old with active COVID-19. The chain employs TRBV5-6 and TRBJ2-3, and 9 junctional nucleotides match TRBD2. The sequenced material came from peripheral blood. The nucleotide sequence is TGTGCCAGCAGCTTTGGGGCGGGGGGGCTCTATACGCAGTATTTT. The encoded protein is CASSFGAGGLYTQYF.